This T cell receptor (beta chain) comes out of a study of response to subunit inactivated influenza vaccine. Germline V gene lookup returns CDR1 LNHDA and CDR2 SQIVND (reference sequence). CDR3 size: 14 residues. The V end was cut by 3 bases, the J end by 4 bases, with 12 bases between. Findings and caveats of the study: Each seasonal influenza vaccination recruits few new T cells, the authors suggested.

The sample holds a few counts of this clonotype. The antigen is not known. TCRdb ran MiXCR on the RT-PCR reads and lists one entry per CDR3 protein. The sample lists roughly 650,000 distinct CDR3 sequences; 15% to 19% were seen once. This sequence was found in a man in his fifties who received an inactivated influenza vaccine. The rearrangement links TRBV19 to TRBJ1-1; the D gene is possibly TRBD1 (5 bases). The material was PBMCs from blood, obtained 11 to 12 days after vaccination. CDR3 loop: CASSIAGGTTEAFF. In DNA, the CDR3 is TGTGCCAGTAGTATTGCTGGGGGGACCACTGAAGCTTTCTTT.